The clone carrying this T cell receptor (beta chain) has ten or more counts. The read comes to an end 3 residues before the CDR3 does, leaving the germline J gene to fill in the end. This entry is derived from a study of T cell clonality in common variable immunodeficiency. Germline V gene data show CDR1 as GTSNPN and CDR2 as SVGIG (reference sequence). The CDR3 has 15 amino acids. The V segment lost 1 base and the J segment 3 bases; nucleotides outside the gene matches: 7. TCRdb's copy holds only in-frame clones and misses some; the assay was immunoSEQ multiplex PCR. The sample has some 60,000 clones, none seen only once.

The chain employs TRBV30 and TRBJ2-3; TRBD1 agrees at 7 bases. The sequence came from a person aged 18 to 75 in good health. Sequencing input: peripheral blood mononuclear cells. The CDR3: CAWSDLGQITDTQYF. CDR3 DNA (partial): TGTGCCTGGAGTGACCTGGGACAGATTACAGATACG.